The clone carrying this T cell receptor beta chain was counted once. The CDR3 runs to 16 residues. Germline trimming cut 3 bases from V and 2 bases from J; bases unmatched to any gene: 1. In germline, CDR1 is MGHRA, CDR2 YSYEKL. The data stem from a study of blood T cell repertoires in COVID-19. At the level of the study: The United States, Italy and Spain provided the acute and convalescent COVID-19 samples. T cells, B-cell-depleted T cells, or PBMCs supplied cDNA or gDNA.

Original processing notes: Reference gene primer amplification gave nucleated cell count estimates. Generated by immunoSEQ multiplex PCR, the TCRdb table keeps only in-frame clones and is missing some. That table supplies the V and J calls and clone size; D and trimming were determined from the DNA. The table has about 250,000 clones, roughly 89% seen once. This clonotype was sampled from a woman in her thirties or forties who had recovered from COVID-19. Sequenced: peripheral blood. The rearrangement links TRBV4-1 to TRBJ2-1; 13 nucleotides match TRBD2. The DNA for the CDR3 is TGCGCCAGCAGCCAGGGGACTAGCGGGGCCTACAATGAGCAGTTCTTC. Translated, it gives CASSQGTSGAYNEQFF.